This TCR beta chain emerged from a study of memory CD4+ T cells and cytomegalovirus serostatus. Generated by immunoSEQ multiplex PCR, the TCRdb table keeps only in-frame clones and is missing some. The repertoire holds about 75,000 clones, about 73% seen once, with roughly 2.6% in the top ten. The sort gate was single viable CD3+CD4+CD8-CD45RO+ cells for memory CD4+ T cells. The V gene end was trimmed by 7 bases and the J gene end by 6 bases; junction bases not matched to a gene: 14. Germline CDR1 and CDR2: MNHNY and SVGAGI (reference sequence). The CDR3 runs to 16 residues. The TCR comes from an adult in good health and CMV-seropositive. The genes are TRBV6-6 and TRBJ2-1; TRBD2 aligns across 8 bases. The sample consisted of memory CD4+ T cells from blood. DNA of the CDR3: TGTGCCAGCACTGCCTCTAGTGGAAGCGGGGGCAATGAGCAGTTCTTC. This codes for CASTASSGSGGNEQFF.